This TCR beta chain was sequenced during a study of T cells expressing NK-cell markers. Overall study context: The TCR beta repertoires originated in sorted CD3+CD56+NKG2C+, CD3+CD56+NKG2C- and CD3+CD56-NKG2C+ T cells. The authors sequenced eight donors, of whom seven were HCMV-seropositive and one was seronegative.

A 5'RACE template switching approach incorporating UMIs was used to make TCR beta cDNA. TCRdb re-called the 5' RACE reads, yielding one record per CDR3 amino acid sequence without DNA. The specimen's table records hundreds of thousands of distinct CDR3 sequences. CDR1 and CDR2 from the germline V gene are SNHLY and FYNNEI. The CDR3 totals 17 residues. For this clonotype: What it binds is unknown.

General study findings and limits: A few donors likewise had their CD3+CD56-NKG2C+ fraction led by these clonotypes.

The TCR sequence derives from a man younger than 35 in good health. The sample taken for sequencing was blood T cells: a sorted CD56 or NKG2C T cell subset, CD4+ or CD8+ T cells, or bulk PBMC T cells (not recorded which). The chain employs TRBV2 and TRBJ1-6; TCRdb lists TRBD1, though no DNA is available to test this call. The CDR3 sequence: CAIGGDRGFSWDSPLHF.